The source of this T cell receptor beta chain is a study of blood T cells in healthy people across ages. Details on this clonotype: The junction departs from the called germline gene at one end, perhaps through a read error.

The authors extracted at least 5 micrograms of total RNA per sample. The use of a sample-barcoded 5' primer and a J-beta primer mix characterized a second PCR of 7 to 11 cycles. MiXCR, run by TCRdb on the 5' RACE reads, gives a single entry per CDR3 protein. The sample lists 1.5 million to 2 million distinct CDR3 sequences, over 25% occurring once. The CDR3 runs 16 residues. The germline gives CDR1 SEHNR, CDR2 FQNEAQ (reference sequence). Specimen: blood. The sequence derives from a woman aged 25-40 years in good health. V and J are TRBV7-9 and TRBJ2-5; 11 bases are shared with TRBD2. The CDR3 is CASSNPGLAAQEIQYF. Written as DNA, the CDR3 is TGTGCCAGCAGCAATCCGGGACTAGCGGCCCAAGAGATCCAGTACTTC.